This entry is about one TCR beta chain. The antigen it binds to is not known. No base quality values were provided; no much bigger clone lies one nucleotide off. The CDR3 regions of human TCRbeta chains were analyzed by immunosequencing. On the study's bioinformatics: TCRs in the repertoires were matched against a reference library of SARS-CoV-2-specific TCRs that had been generated with the MIRA antigen-specificity platform. Breadth meant the fraction of unique TCRs that were SARS-CoV-2-associated, whereas depth meant the fraction of total T cells that were SARS-CoV-2-associated. Each spike-specific TCR was assigned to its reactive spike region and to a CD4 or CD8 class using the MIRA data. Log10-transformed breadth and depth values were compared by one-way ANOVA with Sidak's multiple comparisons tests. The source is immuneACCESS, and TCRdb retained only in-frame sequences with V and J called. Part of the clones is not carried over; for the studies checked, unresolved V genes explain less than half of this, and the remainder is unexplained. V and J calls and clone size are copied from that table; D and trimming were computed from the DNA. For this sample there are roughly 150,000 clones; around 86% appear just once. Clones ranked in the top ten supply approximately 9% of the sample.

The record originates from a study of T cell responses to AZD1222 COVID-19 vaccine (dated by TCRdb to about 2021). General notes on the study: TCR sequencing was performed for 230 to 250 trial participants, of whom around 200 were given two doses of AZD1222 and some 25 were given two doses of MenACWY control vaccine. Trial participants were enrolled by age into subgroups of 18-55, 56-69 and 70-plus years, and about 150, 27 and 61 TCR-sequenced participants, respectively, were included in these subgroups.

Points the paper makes about the study in general: Only five to seven AZD1222 recipients were SARS-CoV-2 seropositive at baseline, limiting conclusions about previously exposed vaccinees. Because no day 14 peak-response samples were available, the repertoires could be characterized only after the peak T cell response. The 56-69-year group was small, and its depth increase did not reach significance, likely because of low power. Spike-specific TCR breadth and depth rose significantly after two AZD1222 doses compared with day 0 and with MenACWY recipients. Nearly half of unique spike-specific TCRs reportedly recognized epitopes outside regions mutated in the B.1.351 and B.1.1.7 variants. Most participants were white British and females outnumbered males, and the authors suggested that clonal diversity may have been underestimated. Vaccine-associated CD4 TCRs spanned the whole spike protein, with dominant responses in regions 160-218 and 743-854.

Reading the germline V gene (reference sequence) gives CDR1 LNHDA and CDR2 SQIVND. The trim is 10 bases for V and 5 bases for J, with a gap of 15 bases between the germline ends. From its cysteine to its phenylalanine, the CDR3 spans 13 amino acids. The sequence is cut down to CDR3 DNA, 39 bases in frame from base 1. Per the publication, the time point label means: about 28 days (+/-7) after the second vaccine dose. AZD1222 recipients with second doses at about 4 weeks or about 12 weeks were pooled, because spike-specific TCR depth and breadth did not differ between schedules. Samples from vaccinated people were obtained from the UK trials COV001 and COV002, which included a single-blind randomized controlled phase 2/3 trial of AZD1222 (ChAdOx1 nCoV-19) in healthy adults. For TCRbeta chain sequencing, PBMC samples from trial participants were taken at day 0 and at day 28 after the second dose.

This receptor chain uses TRBV19 and TRBJ2-1, with the D gene call left open. The starting material was peripheral blood, obtained 28 days after the second AZD1222 dose. This TCR came from an adult who received the AZD1222 COVID-19 vaccine. The DNA sequence is given as TGTGCCACTTCGGACGAACGGAACAATGAGCAGTTCTTC. It is translated as CATSDERNNEQFF.